The 23 T cell receptor beta chains below all came from one sample that was sequenced in a study of cytomegalovirus exposure and HLA in healthy donors. 13 Jbeta primers and 60 Vbeta primers were used for the PCR. Repertoires were generated with immunoSEQ multiplex PCR, while TCRdb's copy carries only in-frame clones and drops some. The sample holds roughly 110,000 clones; roughly 82% are singletons and the top ten take under 3.5%. The sample taken for sequencing was PBMCs. The receptor source for this set is a man aged 25-45 years in good health and CMV-seropositive.

The chain couples TRBV27 to TRBJ1-1, with D possibly TRBD1 on 6 matching bases. Germline values: CDR1 MNHEY, CDR2 SMNVEV (reference sequence). The germline V and J ends were trimmed by 3 bases and 1 base, with 6 bases remaining between them. CDR3 length: 13 amino acids. Written as DNA, the CDR3 is TGTGCCAGCAGTTTGACAGGGAACACTGAAGCTTTCTTT. Protein: CASSLTGNTEAFF.

This clone showed up just once. V usage is TRBV27 and J usage is TRBJ2-5, with D possibly TRBD1 on 6 matching bases. Germline V gives CDR1 MNHEY, CDR2 SMNVEV (reference sequence). Trimming took off 3 bases at V and 4 bases at J, with 12 bases between the two ends. The CDR3 totals 14 residues. The CDR3 DNA reads as TGTGCCAGCAGTTTCATAACAGGGCTAGAGACCCAGTACTTC. Its protein product is CASSFITGLETQYF.

The chain uses TRBV6-1 and TRBJ2-3; D not certain. The CDR3 has 15 amino acids. Trimming pared 5 bases from V and 4 bases from J, leaving 16 bases between. In germline, CDR1 is MNHNS, CDR2 SASEGT. Written as DNA, the CDR3 is TGTGCCAGCAGTTCGACACCCTCAGGCGCAGATACGCAGTATTTT. It yields the protein CASSSTPSGADTQYF.

The chain employs TRBV5-1 and TRBJ2-3; 13 bases match TRBD2. J gave up 6 bases and V 4 bases, and 5 bases lay outside the gene matches. The CDR3 extends over 15 amino acids. CDR1 SGHRS and CDR2 YFSETQ come from the germline V gene. Written as DNA, the CDR3 is TGCGCCAGCAGCACCACTAGCGGGGGGGCTGATACGCAGTATTTT. It codes for CASSTTSGGADTQYF. Together with reference TRBV5-1 and TRBJ2-3, the CDR3 gives the full variable domain: KAGVTQTPRYLIKTRGQQVTLSCSPISGHRSVSWYQQTPGQGLQFLFEYFSETQRNKGNFPGRFSGRQFSNSRSEMNVSTLELGDSALYLCASSTTSGGADTQYFGPGTRLTVL.

The V gene is TRBV6-5, the J gene TRBJ1-1, with 9 bases matching TRBD1. This CDR3 region has 16 residues. Germline V gene lookup returns CDR1 MNHEY and CDR2 SVGAGI. The J segment lost 2 bases and the V segment lost 3 bases, leaving 7 bases of the junction unmatched. The CDR3: CASSYVGQGINTEAFF. CDR3 in DNA: TGTGCCAGCAGTTATGTGGGACAGGGAATTAACACTGAAGCTTTCTTT.

CDR3 loop: CASRGTGTDTGELFF. In DNA form, the CDR3 reads TGTGCCAGCAGAGGGACAGGGACGGACACCGGGGAGCTGTTTTTT. The V gene is TRBV5-6, the J gene TRBJ2-2, with TRBD1 identical over 9 bases. J was trimmed by 3 bases and V by 5 bases; bases with no gene match: 5. The CDR3 is made up of 15 amino acids. Germline CDR1 reads SGHDT; CDR2 reads YYEEEE.

The V and J genes are TRBV2 and TRBJ2-1; tentatively, D is TRBD2 (5 bases). There are 15 residues in the CDR3. V lost 6 bases to trimming and J lost 1 base, with 13 bases between them. Per the germline V gene, CDR1 is SNHLY and CDR2 is FYNNEI. CDR3: CASRSWTGSYNEQFF. CDR3 coding DNA: TGTGCCAGCAGGAGTTGGACTGGGTCCTACAATGAGCAGTTCTTC.

The chain employs TRBV15 and TRBJ2-7; TRBD1 is a possible D gene (5 bases). From germline, CDR1 is LNHNV and CDR2 YYDKDF (reference sequence). This CDR3 is 14 amino acids long. The ends were cut back, 0 bases at V and 4 bases at J, with 10 bases in the middle. Here the CDR3 reads CATSRETGAYEQYF. The CDR3 nucleotides read TGTGCCACCAGCAGAGAAACAGGAGCTTACGAGCAGTACTTC.

To note about this clone: A read error may produce the germline difference seen at one junction end. This CDR3 is also generated by other DNA sequences in the sample. The V and J genes are TRBV5-8 and TRBJ2-7, with D maybe TRBD1 (5 bases). The CDR3 is made up of 11 amino acids. Germline CDR1 reads SGHTS; CDR2 reads YDEGEE. The CDR3 loop is CASSPGWEQYF. The CDR3 DNA reads as TGCGCCAGCAGCCCAGGGTGGGAGCAGTACTTC.

The chain has TRBV2 and TRBJ2-5; 8 nucleotides agree with TRBD1. Germline V CDR1 and CDR2: SNHLY, FYNNEI. V dropped 6 bases and J dropped 0; count of bases not matched to a gene: 3. CDR3 length equals 14 residues. This CDR3 reads CASRGTGNQETQYF. In nucleotides, the CDR3 is TGTGCCAGCAGGGGGACAGGCAACCAAGAGACCCAGTACTTC.

The CDR3 loop is CASSPGQIGNTEAFF. The CDR3 DNA reads as TGCGCCAGCAGCCCCGGACAGATAGGGAATACTGAAGCTTTCTTT. The chain employs TRBV5-1 and TRBJ1-1; D is possibly TRBD1 (6 bases). The CDR3 consists of 15 residues. The V gene lost 4 bases and the J gene lost 5 bases, with 18 bases spanning the gap. Germline CDR1 is SGHRS and CDR2 is YFSETQ.

This chain connects TRBV7-6 to TRBJ1-3; D possibly corresponds to TRBD1 (5 bases). Germline CDR1 reads SGHVS; CDR2 reads FNYEAQ. This CDR3 comprises 15 residues. V was trimmed by 1 base and J by 3 bases, leaving 10 bases between them. The CDR3 reads CASSLGRVVGNTIYF. CDR3 nucleotides: TGTGCCAGCAGCTTAGGCAGGGTGGTTGGAAACACCATATATTTT.

The rearrangement uses TRBV7-3 and TRBJ2-1, with D perhaps TRBD2 (7 bases). CDR1 and CDR2 from the germline V gene are SGHTA and FQGTGA. There are 17 residues in the CDR3. Trimming took 8 bases from V and 0 from J, leaving 20 bases between them. The CDR3, as DNA: TGTGCCAGCTCACCGACAGGAGCGGGATACTCCTACAATGAGCAGTTCTTC. Translated: CASSPTGAGYSYNEQFF.

This clone has a handful of counts. The chain joins TRBV5-5 to TRBJ2-5; 9 bases line up with TRBD2. Germline trimming cut 2 bases from V and 2 bases from J; bases unmatched to any gene: 7. Germline loops: CDR1 SGHKS, CDR2 YYEKEE (reference sequence). The length of the CDR3 is 16 residues. The CDR3 is CASSLSSGGIQETQYF. For the CDR3, the DNA is TGTGCCAGCAGCTTATCCAGCGGGGGGATTCAAGAGACCCAGTACTTC. The complete variable domain, with remaining parts taken from reference TRBV5-5 and TRBJ2-5, reads DAGVTQSPTHLIKTRGQQVTLRCSPISGHKSVSWYQQVLGQGPQFIFQYYEKEERGRGNFPDRFSARQFPNYSSELNVNALLLGDSALYLCASSLSSGGIQETQYFGPGTRLLVL.

The V gene is TRBV10-3, the J gene TRBJ2-3; D remains ambiguous. This CDR3 spans 14 amino acids. The germline CDR1 and CDR2 sequences are ENHRY and SYGVKD. V gave up 3 bases and J gave up 0 bases, with 7 bases separating them. CDR3 protein: CAISDSMSTDTQYF. CDR3 bases: TGTGCCATCAGTGACTCTATGAGCACAGATACGCAGTATTTT.

The chain links TRBV29-1 to TRBJ1-1; weak D call: TRBD1 (5 bases). The V gene lost 6 bases and the J gene lost 5 bases, with 19 bases spanning the gap. The CDR3 loop spans 14 amino acids. CDR1 is SQVTM and CDR2 is ANQGSEA in the germline V gene. CDR3 in amino acids: CSVLLGGGRTEAFF. The CDR3 coding sequence is TGCAGCGTGCTTCTCGGGGGGGGTCGTACTGAAGCTTTCTTT.

The chain has TRBV19 and TRBJ1-1, with a weak D call TRBD1 (6 bases). This CDR3 region has 13 residues. Looked up from germline, CDR1 is LNHDA and CDR2 is SQIVND (reference sequence). Trimming stripped 6 bases from V and 1 base from J, with 9 bases between. Here the CDR3 DNA reads TGTGCCAGTAGCGACAGGCAGAACACTGAAGCTTTCTTT. It yields the protein CASSDRQNTEAFF.

The genes are TRBV5-5 and TRBJ2-5; D possibly corresponds to TRBD2 (5 bases). From germline, CDR1 is SGHKS and CDR2 YYEKEE (reference sequence). The CDR3 runs 13 residues. V shed 1 base and J shed 5 bases, with 9 bases lying between them. The CDR3 reads CASSLRGTETQYF. For the CDR3, the DNA is TGTGCCAGCAGCTTGCGGGGAACTGAGACCCAGTACTTC.

The V and J genes are TRBV13 and TRBJ1-2; D remains ambiguous. Germline V gene sequence: CDR1 PRHDT, CDR2 FYEKMQ (reference sequence). Deletions cut 3 bases from V and 6 bases from J, with 11 bases between. The CDR3 contains 13 residues. This CDR3 is CASSFVQHDGYTF. CDR3 DNA sequence: TGTGCCAGCAGCTTCGTACAACACGATGGCTACACCTTC.

The chain employs TRBV19 and TRBJ1-3; 7 bases map to TRBD1. The CDR3 is 16 amino acids. Unmatched junction bases numbered 7, after V lost 5 bases and J lost 0 bases. Per the germline V gene, CDR1 is LNHDA and CDR2 is SQIVND (reference sequence). The DNA for the CDR3 is TGTGCCAGTAGTCTGGACAGGCCGAGCTCTGGAAACACCATATATTTT. This sequence encodes CASSLDRPSSGNTIYF. Based on the CDR3 plus reference TRBV19 and TRBJ1-3, the full variable domain is DGGITQSPKYLFRKEGQNVTLSCEQNLNHDAMYWYRQDPGQGLRLIYYSQIVNDFQKGDIAEGYSVSREKKESFPLTVTSAQKNPTAFYLCASSLDRPSSGNTIYFGEGSWLTVV.

The CDR3 DNA reads TGTGCCAGTAGTATAGTTAACAGGGGGAACACTGAAGCTTTCTTT. Protein sequence: CASSIVNRGNTEAFF. The gene calls are TRBV19 and TRBJ1-1; 7 bases match TRBD1. Germline-derived CDR1 and CDR2 are LNHDA and SQIVND (reference sequence). This CDR3 spans 15 amino acids. The junction had 3 bases not matched to a gene; V was cut back by 1 base and J by 1 base.

This clone was seen a handful of times. The chain carries TRBV19 and TRBJ1-6, with unresolved D. CDR1 is LNHDA, CDR2 SQIVND, per germline (reference sequence). V lost 3 bases to trimming and J lost 7 bases, with 19 bases between them. The CDR3 covers 17 residues. CDR3 nucleotides: TGTGCCAGTAGTATTTACTCTTCGGGATCTTCCAATTCACCCCTCCACTTT. The encoded protein is CASSIYSSGSSNSPLHF.

The rearrangement links TRBV7-6 to TRBJ2-1, with D possibly being TRBD2 (5 bases). V was cut by 1 base and J by 6 bases, with 16 bases left in between. The germline CDR1 and CDR2 sequences are SGHVS and FNYEAQ. This CDR3 spans 16 amino acids. CDR3 DNA: TGTGCCAGCAGCTTAGATGGACGGGAATACACCAATGAGCAGTTCTTC. This gives the protein CASSLDGREYTNEQFF.